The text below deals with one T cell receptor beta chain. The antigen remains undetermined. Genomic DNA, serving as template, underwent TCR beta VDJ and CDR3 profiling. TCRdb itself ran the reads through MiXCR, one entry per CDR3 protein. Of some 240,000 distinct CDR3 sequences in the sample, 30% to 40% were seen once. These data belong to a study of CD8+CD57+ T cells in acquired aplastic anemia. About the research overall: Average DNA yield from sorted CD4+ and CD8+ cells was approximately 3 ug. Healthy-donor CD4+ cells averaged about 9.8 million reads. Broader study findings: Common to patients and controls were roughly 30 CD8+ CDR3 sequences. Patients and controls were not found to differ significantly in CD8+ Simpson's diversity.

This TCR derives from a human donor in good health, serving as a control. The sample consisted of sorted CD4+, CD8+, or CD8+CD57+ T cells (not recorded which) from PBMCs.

CDR3 sequence: CASSDSPGRANVLTF. As DNA, the CDR3 is TGCGCCAGCAGCGACAGTCCCGGAAGGGCCAACGTCCTGACTTTC. The rearrangement uses TRBV10-2 and TRBJ2-6; perhaps TRBD1 as D (5 bases). Looked up from germline, CDR1 is WSHSY and CDR2 is SAAADI. Between the trimmed V and J ends, which lost 6 bases and 5 bases, there was a span of 14 bases. This CDR3 region has 15 residues.